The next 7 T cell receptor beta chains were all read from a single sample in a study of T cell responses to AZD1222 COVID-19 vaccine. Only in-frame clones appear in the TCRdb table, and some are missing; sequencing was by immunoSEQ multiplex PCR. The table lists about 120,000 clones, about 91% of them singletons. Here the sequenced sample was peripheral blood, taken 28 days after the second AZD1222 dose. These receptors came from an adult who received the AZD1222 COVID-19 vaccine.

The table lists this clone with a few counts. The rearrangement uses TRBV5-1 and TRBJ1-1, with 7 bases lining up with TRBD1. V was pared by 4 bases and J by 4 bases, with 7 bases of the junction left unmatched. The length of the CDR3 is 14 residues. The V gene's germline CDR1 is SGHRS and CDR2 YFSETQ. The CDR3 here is CASSGGQIITEAFF. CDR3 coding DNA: TGCGCCAGCAGCGGGGGACAGATTATCACTGAAGCTTTCTTT.

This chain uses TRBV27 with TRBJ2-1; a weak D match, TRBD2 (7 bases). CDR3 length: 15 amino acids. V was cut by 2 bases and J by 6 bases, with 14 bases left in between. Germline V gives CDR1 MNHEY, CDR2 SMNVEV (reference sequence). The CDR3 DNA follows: TGTGCCAGCAGTTTAAGGGGGGGAAACCCCAATGAGCAGTTCTTC. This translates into CASSLRGGNPNEQFF.

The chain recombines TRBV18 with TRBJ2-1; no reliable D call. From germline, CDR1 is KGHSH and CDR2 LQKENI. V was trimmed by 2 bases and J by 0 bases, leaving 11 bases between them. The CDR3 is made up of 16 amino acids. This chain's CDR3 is CASSPNLRSSYNEQFF. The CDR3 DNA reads TGTGCCAGCTCACCAAACCTCCGGAGCTCCTACAATGAGCAGTTCTTC.

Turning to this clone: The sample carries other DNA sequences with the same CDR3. This chain's CDR3 is CASSLANYGYTF. The CDR3 DNA is TGTGCCAGCAGTTTGGCAAACTATGGCTACACCTTC. The chain is built from TRBV28 and TRBJ1-2, with D unresolved. CDR1 and CDR2 from the germline V gene are MDHEN and SYDVKM. This CDR3 has 12 residues. Trimming took 3 bases from V and 2 from J, leaving 4 bases between them.

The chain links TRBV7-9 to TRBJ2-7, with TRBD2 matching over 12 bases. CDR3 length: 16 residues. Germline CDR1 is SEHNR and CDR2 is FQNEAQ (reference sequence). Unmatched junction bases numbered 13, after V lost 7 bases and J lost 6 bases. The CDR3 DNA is TGTGCCAGCAATTCCGGGGTGACTAGCGGGAGTGGCGAGCAGTACTTC. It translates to CASNSGVTSGSGEQYF.

DNA of the CDR3: TGTGCCACCAGCAGTCCCATCGGCTACACCTTC. Translating gives CATSSPIGYTF. The chain links TRBV15 to TRBJ1-2; D call uncertain. Germline V gene sequence: CDR1 LNHNV, CDR2 YYDKDF (reference sequence). V was shortened by 3 bases and J by 8 bases, with 7 bases between the two germline ends. The CDR3 is 11 amino acids. Supplemented by reference TRBV15 and TRBJ1-2, the full variable domain reads DAMVIQNPRYQVTQFGKPVTLSCSQTLNHNVMYWYQQKSSQAPKLLFHYYDKDFNNEADTPDNFQSRRPNTSFCFLDIRSPGLGDTAMYLCATSSPIGYTFGSGTRLTVV.

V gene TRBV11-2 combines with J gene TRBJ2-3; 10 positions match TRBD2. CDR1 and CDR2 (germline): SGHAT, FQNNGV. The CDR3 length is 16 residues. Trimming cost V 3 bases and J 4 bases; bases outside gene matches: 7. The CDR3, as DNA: TGTGCCAGCAGCTTGCTAGCGGGAGTCCGCCCAGATACGCAGTATTTT. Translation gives CASSLLAGVRPDTQYF.